This T cell receptor beta chain comes out of a study of T-cell reconstitution after alpha-beta-depleted transplantation in children. The TCRbeta library incorporated unique molecular identifiers. In TCRdb, the PCR reads were re-called with MiXCR into one record per CDR3 protein. This table holds around 250,000 distinct CDR3 sequences, approximately 9.8% found once. Trimming pared 3 bases from V and 6 bases from J, leaving 9 bases between. The CDR3 has 12 amino acids. This clonotype was counted a few times. A much more abundant neighbour one base away suggests this may be a read error. The rearrangement links TRBV12-3 or TRBV12-4 to TRBJ2-7; D remains ambiguous. The sample in question was PBMCs from the stem cell graft donor, obtained from the stem cell graft. The clonotype was recovered from a human donor who donated a stem cell graft to a child with SCID. Here the CDR3 DNA reads TGTGCCAGCAGTTTTTCTGCCTCCGAGCAGTACTTC. It specifies CASSFSASEQYF.